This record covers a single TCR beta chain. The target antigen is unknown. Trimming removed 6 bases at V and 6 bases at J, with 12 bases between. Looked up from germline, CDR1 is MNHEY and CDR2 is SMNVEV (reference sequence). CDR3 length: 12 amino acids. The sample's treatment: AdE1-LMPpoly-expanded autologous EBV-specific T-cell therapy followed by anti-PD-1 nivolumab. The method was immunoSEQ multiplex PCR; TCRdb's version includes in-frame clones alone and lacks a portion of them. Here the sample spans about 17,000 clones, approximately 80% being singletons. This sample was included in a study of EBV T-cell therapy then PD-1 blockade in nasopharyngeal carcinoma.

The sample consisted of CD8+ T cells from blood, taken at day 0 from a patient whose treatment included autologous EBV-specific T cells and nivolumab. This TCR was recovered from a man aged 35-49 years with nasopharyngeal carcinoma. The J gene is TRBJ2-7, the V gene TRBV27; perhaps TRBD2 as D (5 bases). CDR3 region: CASRTRGSEQYF. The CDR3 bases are TGTGCCAGCAGAACCCGAGGGAGCGAGCAGTACTTC.